Shown below are 20 T cell receptor beta chains from a single sample sequenced in a study of quantifying T cell responses using KT2 cells. About the research overall: Reverse transcription used primers in the TCR alpha and beta constant regions.

Each cDNA got a UMI-containing oligo ligated at its 3' end. The first PCR ran around 4 cycles with an equimolar RC1.1 and RC1.2 beta primer mix. Each CDR3 protein gets one entry after TCRdb re-called the UMI-ligation and nested PCR reads with MiXCR. The repertoire holds 30,000 or so distinct CDR3 sequences, with 6% to 9.5% as singletons. Sample: PBMCs spiked with cells of the T cell clone KT2. These receptors came from a human donor.

This clonotype has ten or more counts. J is TRBJ2-7 and V is TRBV7-8; 8 bases agree with TRBD1. The CDR3 is 15 amino acids. Germline V CDR1 and CDR2: SGHVS, FQNEAQ. J gave up 2 bases and V 4 bases, and 7 bases lay outside the gene matches. The CDR3 sequence is CASSSGTGPTYEQYF. CDR3 sequence (DNA): TGTGCCAGCAGCTCAGGGACAGGACCCACCTACGAGCAGTACTTC.

In this sample, this clonotype turned up many times. The chain combines TRBV6-2 or TRBV6-3 with TRBJ2-3, with D perhaps TRBD2 (6 bases). Germline CDR1 reads MNHEY; CDR2 reads SVGEGT. The germline V and J ends were trimmed by 4 bases and 3 bases, with 17 bases remaining between them. CDR3 length: 16 amino acids. CDR3 sequence reads: CASSLDGGGGTDTQYF. As DNA, the CDR3 is TGTGCCAGCAGTTTGGACGGGGGAGGAGGAACAGATACGCAGTATTTT.

This clonotype was seen ten or more times. The rearrangement uses TRBV20-1 and TRBJ2-7; D may be TRBD1 (5 bases). V shed 5 bases and J shed 4 bases, with 15 bases lying between them. Germline V gene sequence: CDR1 DFQATT, CDR2 SNEGSKA (reference sequence). The CDR3 runs to 13 residues. DNA for the CDR3: TGCAGTGCTTACCTGACAGCGAGTTACGAGCAGTACTTC. It yields the protein CSAYLTASYEQYF.

There are many counts of this clonotype. This sequence joins TRBV6-5 and TRBJ2-5, with 16 bases lining up with TRBD2. Trimming cost V 5 bases and J 5 bases; bases outside gene matches: 8. Germline V gene data show CDR1 as MNHEY and CDR2 as SVGAGI. The CDR3 contains 17 residues. Here the CDR3 reads CASSAGLAGGPWETQYF. The CDR3 DNA sequence: TGTGCCAGCAGTGCGGGACTAGCGGGGGGGCCTTGGGAGACCCAGTACTTC.

This clonotype was recorded at least ten times. The chain recombines TRBV9 with TRBJ2-7, with D possibly matching TRBD2 (5 bases). This CDR3 spans 15 amino acids. Between the trimmed V and J ends, which lost 0 bases and 0 bases, there was a span of 10 bases. Germline lookup yields CDR1 SGDLS and CDR2 YYNGEE. The CDR3 DNA follows: TGTGCCAGCAGCGTAGAACCGGGGAGCTCCTACGAGCAGTACTTC. Translating gives CASSVEPGSSYEQYF.

This chain uses TRBV2 with TRBJ1-1; D not resolved. The V gene lost 5 bases and the J gene lost 5 bases, with 9 bases spanning the gap. Germline V lookup: CDR1 SNHLY, CDR2 FYNNEI. The length of the CDR3 is 12 residues. The CDR3 spells CASSYLGTEAFF. The CDR3 nucleotides read TGTGCCAGCAGTTACCTAGGGACTGAAGCTTTCTTT.

This clonotype occurred a few times. The chain uses TRBV2 and TRBJ1-5, with TRBD1 matching 7 bases. The germline CDR1 and CDR2 sequences are SNHLY and FYNNEI. The CDR3 is 16 residues long. J gave up 4 bases and V 2 bases, and 8 bases lay outside the gene matches. CDR3: CASSELGQAGNQPQHF. The CDR3 DNA sequence: TGTGCCAGCAGTGAACTCGGACAGGCGGGGAATCAGCCCCAGCATTTT.

The chain couples TRBV4-2 to TRBJ1-2, with a weak D call TRBD1 (6 bases). The germline gives CDR1 LGHNA, CDR2 YNFKEQ. Deletions cut 4 bases from V and 6 bases from J, with 18 bases between. The CDR3 contains 15 residues. The CDR3 region has the DNA TGTGCCAGCAGCCCCATAGTCGGGGGCTCAGATGGCTACACCTTC. Its protein is CASSPIVGGSDGYTF.

This clonotype was seen at least ten times. The chain has TRBV27 and TRBJ1-5, with D tentatively TRBD1 (5 bases). Deletions cut 7 bases from V and 4 bases from J, with 14 bases between. The CDR3 contains 14 residues. From germline, CDR1 is MNHEY and CDR2 SMNVEV (reference sequence). CDR3 residues: CASKSGAVNQPQHF. CDR3 nucleotide sequence: TGTGCCAGCAAGAGTGGGGCAGTTAATCAGCCCCAGCATTTT.

This clonotype was recorded many times. This sequence joins TRBV5-1 and TRBJ1-2; 7 bases are shared with TRBD1. The trim removed 0 bases at V and 1 base at J, leaving 12 bases unmatched. The CDR3 spans 18 residues. The germline gives CDR1 SGHRS, CDR2 YFSETQ. CDR3 residues: CASSLGQGRLRINYGYTF. The CDR3 DNA reads as TGCGCCAGCAGCTTGGGACAGGGTCGACTCCGAATTAACTATGGCTACACCTTC. The full variable domain, in which reference TRBV5-1 and TRBJ1-2 provide the parts outside the CDR3, is KAGVTQTPRYLIKTRGQQVTLSCSPISGHRSVSWYQQTPGQGLQFLFEYFSETQRNKGNFPGRFSGRQFSNSRSEMNVSTLELGDSALYLCASSLGQGRLRINYGYTFGSGTRLTVV.

The V and J genes are TRBV7-2 and TRBJ1-1, with 7 positions matching TRBD1. The CDR3 is made up of 14 amino acids. Per the germline V gene, CDR1 is SGHTA and CDR2 is FQGNSA. J lost 6 bases, V lost 4 bases, and 8 bases had no gene match. The CDR3 coding sequence is TGTGCCAGCAGCTCCCTGACAGGGATGGCTGAAGCTTTCTTT. The encoded protein is CASSSLTGMAEAFF.

In regard to this clonotype: Given a much more abundant clone one base away, this may be a read error. The chain joins TRBV5-6 to TRBJ2-3, with D perhaps given as TRBD1 or TRBD2 (5 bases each). The V end lost 8 bases, the J end lost 2 bases, and 15 bases lay between the germline ends. Per germline, CDR1 SGHDT and CDR2 YYEEEE. There are 14 residues in the CDR3. CDR3 residues: CARSLGPATDTQYF. The CDR3 DNA sequence: TGTGCCAGGAGCCTGGGACCTGCCACAGATACGCAGTATTTT.

Only a few counts were recorded for this clonotype. The chain is built from TRBV18 and TRBJ1-1; D remains unclear. V dropped 1 base and J dropped 1 base, with 10 bases sitting between them. The length of the CDR3 is 15 residues. CDR1 is KGHSH, CDR2 LQKENI, per germline. The CDR3 protein is CASSPREFSNTEAFF. As DNA, the CDR3 is TGTGCCAGCTCACCACGAGAGTTTTCGAACACTGAAGCTTTCTTT.

V and J are TRBV4-3 and TRBJ2-4, with D unclear. This CDR3 is built from 16 residues. V was clipped by 0 bases and J by 3 bases, with 12 bases between them. Germline V CDR1 and CDR2: LGHNA, YSLEER. The DNA for the CDR3 is TGCGCCAGCAGCCAAGAGTTTGACCCGAGCAAAAACATTCAGTACTTC. This codes for CASSQEFDPSKNIQYF.

This clonotype has ten or more counts. The chain uses TRBV5-4 and TRBJ1-3; 9 bases match TRBD1. The junction had 3 bases not matched to a gene; V was cut back by 4 bases and J by 1 base. Germline V lookup: CDR1 SGHNT, CDR2 YYREEE (reference sequence). CDR3 length equals 15 residues. DNA for the CDR3: TGTGCCAGCAGCCCAGGGACAGGGTCTGGAAACACCATATATTTT. Its translation is CASSPGTGSGNTIYF.

This clonotype was counted ten times or more. The V gene is TRBV29-1, the J gene TRBJ1-2; perhaps TRBD1 as D (6 bases). Trimming shortened V by 3 bases and J by 4 bases, and 12 bases separated the two germline ends. The CDR3 sequence is 13 residues long. Germline CDR1 is SQVTM and CDR2 is ANQGSEA. The CDR3 region is CSVESQGSYGYTF. The CDR3 DNA is TGCAGCGTTGAGTCACAGGGTAGCTATGGCTACACCTTC.

In its sample, this clonotype was seen many times. The chain recombines TRBV12-3 or TRBV12-4 with TRBJ2-7; possible D gene TRBD2, 6 bases. V was pared by 6 bases and J by 7 bases, with 10 bases between. The CDR3 is 11 residues long. This CDR3 reads CASRQGLEQYF. In DNA form, the CDR3 reads TGTGCCAGCAGACAAGGACTAGAGCAGTACTTC.

The chain recombines TRBV5-1 with TRBJ2-6; TRBD1 matches at 12 bases. Per germline, CDR1 SGHRS and CDR2 YFSETQ. V was pared by 3 bases and J by 0 bases, with 7 bases of the junction left unmatched. CDR3 length: 19 amino acids. The CDR3 here is CASSSRGQGAHSGANVLTF. CDR3 DNA sequence: TGCGCCAGCAGCTCCCGGGGACAGGGGGCACACTCTGGGGCCAACGTCCTGACTTTC.

By proportion, this clonotype is medium-sized (0.01 to 0.1%). V and J are TRBV6-4 and TRBJ2-2; 8 nucleotides match TRBD1. This CDR3 is built from 14 residues. V was clipped by 5 bases and J by 3 bases; unmatched bases: 2. In germline, CDR1 is MRHNA, CDR2 SNTAGT. The CDR3 DNA sequence: TGTGCCAGCAGTCCGGGACAGGACACCGGGGAGCTGTTTTTT. Translated: CASSPGQDTGELFF.

This clonotype showed up many times. This chain connects TRBV27 to TRBJ1-6; TRBD1 aligns across 10 bases. The CDR3 has 17 amino acids. The V gene's germline CDR1 is MNHEY and CDR2 SMNVEV (reference sequence). J lost 6 bases, V lost 0 bases, and 5 bases had no gene match. Written as DNA, the CDR3 is TGTGCCAGCAGTTTATCGACGGGACAGGGGCTTAATTCACCCCTCCACTTT. As protein: CASSLSTGQGLNSPLHF.